The present TCR beta chain was sequenced within a study of cytomegalovirus exposure and HLA in healthy donors. An approximately 120-subject validation cohort, separate from the 666-subject first cohort, supplied the donors. Germline V gives CDR1 SGHNT, CDR2 YYREEE (reference sequence). V lost 4 bases, J lost 1 base, and 9 bases stayed unmatched. There are 17 residues in the CDR3. Overall study findings and caveats: Many donors carried some public TCRs, although rarity characterized most TCR sequences. Listed as cytomegalovirus-associated were around 160 TCR beta chains. Reports described diagnosis of cytomegalovirus status by the classifier as highly specific and sensitive.

A note on this clone: Its antigen remains unknown.

Data came from immunoSEQ multiplex PCR; TCRdb stores just in-frame clones and leaves some out. The table has more than 85,000 clones, approximately 89% seen once; the top ten hold about 2%. This receptor was taken from a woman in her late teens or twenties in good health and CMV-seronegative. Sequenced sample: PBMCs. The chain is built from TRBV5-4 and TRBJ2-4; 9 nucleotides align to TRBD1. In DNA, the CDR3 is TGTGCCAGCAGCACGGGACAGGGTGGACGTGCCAAAAACATTCAGTACTTC. Amino acid sequence: CASSTGQGGRAKNIQYF.